Sequencing of this TCR beta chain was carried out in a study of cytomegalovirus exposure and HLA in healthy donors. Overall study findings and caveats: Most TCR sequences showed up rarely, but some public TCRs showed up in many donors. According to an earlier analysis, most TCR beta V segments yielded productive rearrangements about 87% or about 30% of the time.

V trimming: 0 bases; J trimming: 0 bases; junction bases outside the gene matches: 17. The CDR3 covers 20 residues. CDR1 and CDR2 (germline): PRHDT, FYEKMQ (reference sequence). The PCR made use of 60 Vbeta and 13 Jbeta primers. The protocol was immunoSEQ multiplex PCR, while the TCRdb copy is restricted to in-frame clones and leaves out a portion. The data contain some 120,000 clones, around 81% of them singletons. Remarks on this clone: Its antigen remains unknown.

The chain carries TRBV13 and TRBJ2-7, with 7 bases aligning to TRBD1. This clonotype was obtained from a woman aged 25 to 39 in good health and CMV-seronegative. Sequencing used PBMCs. The CDR3 protein is CASSLGSDFRGPKSSYEQYF. The CDR3 nucleotides are TGTGCCAGCAGCTTAGGGTCAGACTTTAGGGGGCCCAAGAGCTCCTACGAGCAGTACTTC.